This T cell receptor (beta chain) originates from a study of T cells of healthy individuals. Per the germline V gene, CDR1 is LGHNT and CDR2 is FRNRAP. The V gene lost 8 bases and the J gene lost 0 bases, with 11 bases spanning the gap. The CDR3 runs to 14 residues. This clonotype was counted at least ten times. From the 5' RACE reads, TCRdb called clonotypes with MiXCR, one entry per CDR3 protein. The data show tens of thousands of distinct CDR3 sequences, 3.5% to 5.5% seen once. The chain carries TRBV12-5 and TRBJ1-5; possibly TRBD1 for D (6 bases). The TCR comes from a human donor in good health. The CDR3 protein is CASSTGYSNQPQHF. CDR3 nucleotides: TGTGCTAGTTCCACAGGGTATAGCAATCAGCCCCAGCATTTT.